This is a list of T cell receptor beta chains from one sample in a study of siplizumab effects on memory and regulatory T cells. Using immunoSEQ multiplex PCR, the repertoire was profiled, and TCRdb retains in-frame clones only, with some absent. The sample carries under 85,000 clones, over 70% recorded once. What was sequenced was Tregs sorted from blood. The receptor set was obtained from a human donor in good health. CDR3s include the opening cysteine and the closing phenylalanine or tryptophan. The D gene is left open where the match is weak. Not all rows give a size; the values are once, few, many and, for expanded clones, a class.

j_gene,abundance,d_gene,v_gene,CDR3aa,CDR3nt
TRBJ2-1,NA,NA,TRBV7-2,CASSPQDYSYNEQFF,TGTGCCAGCAGCCCACAAGACTACTCCTACAATGAGCAGTTCTTC
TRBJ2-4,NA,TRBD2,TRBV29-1,CSVVTSGRIKNIQYF,TGCAGCGTTGTGACTAGCGGGAGAATCAAAAACATTCAGTACTTC
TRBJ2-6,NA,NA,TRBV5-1,CASSLGGAGANVLTF,TGCGCCAGCAGCTTGGGAGGGGCTGGGGCCAACGTCCTGACTTTC
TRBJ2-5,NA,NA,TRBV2,CASSVETQYF,TGTGCCAGCAGTGTCGAGACCCAGTACTTC
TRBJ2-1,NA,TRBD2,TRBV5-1,CASSHGLAGGTKQFF,TGCGCCAGCAGCCACGGACTAGCGGGAGGAACAAAGCAGTTCTTC
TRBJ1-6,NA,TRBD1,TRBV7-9,CASSLAGGNSPLHF,TGTGCCAGCAGTCTTGCAGGGGGTAATTCACCCCTCCACTTT
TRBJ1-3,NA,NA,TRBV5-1,CASSTDIPAGNTIYF,TGCGCCAGCAGCACGGACATCCCAGCCGGAAACACCATATATTTT
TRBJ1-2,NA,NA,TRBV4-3,CASSQDLGGRGYTF,TGCGCCAGCAGCCAAGATCTAGGAGGGCGCGGCTACACCTTC
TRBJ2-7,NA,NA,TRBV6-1,CASSEIGGYEQYF,TGTGCCAGCAGTGAAATCGGAGGTTACGAGCAGTACTTC
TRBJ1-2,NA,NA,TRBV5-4,CASSLFKGRNYGYTF,TGTGCCAGCAGCTTGTTTAAGGGGCGGAACTATGGCTACACCTTC
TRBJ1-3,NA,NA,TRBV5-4,CASSWEGFSGNTIYF,TGTGCCAGCAGCTGGGAGGGATTCTCTGGAAACACCATATATTTT
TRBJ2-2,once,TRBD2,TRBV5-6,CASSFPAGAVGNTGELFF,TGTGCCAGCAGCTTTCCAGCGGGAGCAGTCGGAAACACCGGGGAGCTGTTTTTT
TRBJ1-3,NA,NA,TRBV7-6,CASSPGAGNTIYF,TGTGCCAGCAGCCCAGGGGCTGGAAACACCATATATTTT
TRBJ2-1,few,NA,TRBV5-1,CASSLADLNEQFF,TGCGCCAGCAGCTTGGCAGACTTGAATGAGCAGTTCTTC
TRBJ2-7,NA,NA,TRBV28,CASSPGTAPYEQYF,TGTGCCAGCAGTCCCGGGACCGCACCCTACGAGCAGTACTTC
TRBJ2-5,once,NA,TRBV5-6,CASSLEQRETQYF,TGTGCCAGCAGCTTAGAACAGCGAGAGACCCAGTACTTC
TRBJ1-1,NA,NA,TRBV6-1,CASSELVGGEAFF,TGTGCCAGCAGTGAACTAGTGGGGGGTGAAGCTTTCTTT
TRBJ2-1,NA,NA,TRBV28,CASSLLSVRFYNEQFF,TGTGCCAGCAGTTTGTTATCGGTTAGGTTCTACAATGAGCAGTTCTTC